Each of the 26 T cell receptor beta chains below was sequenced from the same sample in a study of cytomegalovirus exposure and HLA in healthy donors. Clones were read by immunoSEQ multiplex PCR, and TCRdb kept only the in-frame ones, dropping some. Here the sample spans around 250,000 clones, about 90% being singletons. Sequencing input: PBMCs. The receptor set was obtained from a woman in her 30s in good health and CMV-seronegative.

CDR3 protein: CASRLGISYNEQFF. The CDR3 coding sequence is TGTGCCAGCAGACTCGGGATCTCCTACAATGAGCAGTTCTTC. The chain couples TRBV7-3 to TRBJ2-1; D perhaps matches TRBD2 (5 bases). The CDR3 loop spans 14 amino acids. Trimming shortened V by 6 bases and J by 0 bases, and 9 bases separated the two germline ends. The germline V gene has CDR1 SGHTA and CDR2 FQGTGA.

The chain joins TRBV29-1 to TRBJ2-7, with 8 nucleotides matching TRBD2. The CDR3 sequence is 12 residues long. Germline assignment: CDR1 SQVTM and CDR2 ANQGSEA. Trimming took 6 bases from V and 4 from J; bases not matched to a gene: 5. The CDR3 DNA sequence: TGCAGCGTGATTAGCGGGATTTACGAGCAGTACTTC. The encoded protein is CSVISGIYEQYF.

The rearrangement links TRBV6-1 to TRBJ1-1, with D tentatively TRBD1 (5 bases). V gave up 6 bases and J gave up 5 bases, with 16 bases separating them. The CDR3 consists of 14 residues. CDR1 MNHNS and CDR2 SASEGT come from the germline V gene. DNA for the CDR3: TGTGCCAGCAGCGCGCGGGGGTATGGGACTGAAGCTTTCTTT. Translation gives CASSARGYGTEAFF.

The J gene is TRBJ2-7, the V gene TRBV5-4; 11 bases align to TRBD2. The CDR3 is 15 residues long. Unmatched junction bases numbered 12, after V lost 4 bases and J lost 9 bases. Germline CDR1 reads SGHNT; CDR2 reads YYREEE (reference sequence). The CDR3 here is CASSRGTSGSWGQYF. DNA for the CDR3: TGTGCCAGCAGCCGCGGGACTAGCGGCAGTTGGGGGCAGTACTTC.

This clone has just one count. This sequence joins TRBV27 and TRBJ2-1; D uncertain. Germline V gene sequence: CDR1 MNHEY, CDR2 SMNVEV (reference sequence). V lost 5 bases and J 7 bases, leaving 12 bases between the germline ends. The CDR3 is 13 residues long. The CDR3 DNA sequence: TGTGCCAGCAGTATCATGCCCGGTAATGAGCAGTTCTTC. This codes for CASSIMPGNEQFF.

In this sample, this clone turned up once. The CDR3: CASIAGDRTFNGYTF. The CDR3 coding sequence is TGTGCCAGTATCGCGGGGGACAGGACCTTCAATGGCTACACCTTC. The chain uses TRBV19 and TRBJ1-2; 8 bases match TRBD1. Germline values: CDR1 LNHDA, CDR2 SQIVND (reference sequence). J lost 6 bases, V lost 7 bases, and 13 bases had no gene match. The CDR3 runs to 15 residues.

The chain recombines TRBV27 with TRBJ2-1, with TRBD2 matching over 7 bases. J lost 2 bases, V lost 4 bases, and 11 bases had no gene match. Per the germline V gene, CDR1 is MNHEY and CDR2 is SMNVEV (reference sequence). The CDR3 extends over 17 amino acids. The CDR3 loop reads CASSSSAGRAPYNEQFF. The CDR3 DNA sequence: TGTGCCAGCAGTTCCTCAGCGGGAAGGGCCCCCTACAATGAGCAGTTCTTC.

This chain links TRBV9 with TRBJ1-1; weak D call: TRBD1 (5 bases). The CDR3 has 14 residues. The V gene's germline CDR1 is SGDLS and CDR2 YYNGEE. V was trimmed by 7 bases and J by 4 bases, leaving 17 bases between them. The CDR3 DNA follows: TGTGCCAGCCGGAGCGGGGGAGGAGGCACTGAAGCTTTCTTT. Translated: CASRSGGGGTEAFF. The whole variable domain, remainder taken from reference TRBV9 and TRBJ1-1, is DSGVTQTPKHLITATGQRVTLRCSPRSGDLSVYWYQQSLDQGLQFLIQYYNGEERAKGNILERFSAQQFPDLHSELNLSSLELGDSALYFCASRSGGGGTEAFFGQGTRLTVV.

This clone was counted between two and nine times. The rearrangement links TRBV7-9 to TRBJ2-1, with a weak D call TRBD1 (6 bases). Trimming stripped 1 base from V and 3 bases from J, with 13 bases between. The CDR3 spans 16 residues. Germline V gene sequence: CDR1 SEHNR, CDR2 FQNEAQ (reference sequence). CDR3 amino acids: CASSLGDIAYYNEQFF. For the CDR3, the DNA is TGTGCCAGCAGCTTAGGGGACATCGCCTACTACAATGAGCAGTTCTTC.

The rearrangement uses TRBV6-1 and TRBJ2-7, with TRBD1 matching 7 bases. The CDR3 has 12 residues. The V and J ends lost 8 bases and 3 bases, in that order; junction bases with no gene match: 4. Germline V gene data show CDR1 as MNHNS and CDR2 as SASEGT. CDR3 DNA sequence: TGTGCCAGCTTACGGGACAGCTACGAGCAGTACTTC. Translating it yields CASLRDSYEQYF.

V is TRBV27 and J is TRBJ2-7, with D perhaps TRBD2 (5 bases). The CDR3 is 14 residues long. Trimming took off 2 bases at V and 4 bases at J, with 12 bases between the two ends. Germline CDR1 and CDR2: MNHEY and SMNVEV (reference sequence). CDR3 sequence: CASSLTPRGYEQYF. The CDR3 bases are TGTGCCAGCAGTTTAACCCCTCGGGGTTACGAGCAGTACTTC.

Concerning this clone itself: A read error may account for a junction end that differs from germline. The chain is built from TRBV6-6 and TRBJ2-7, with no clear D. The CDR3 extends over 14 amino acids. From germline, CDR1 is MNHNY and CDR2 SVGAGI (reference sequence). CDR3 sequence reads: CSSSFGTQRYEQYF. The CDR3 DNA reads as TGTTCCAGCAGCTTTGGTACACAGCGCTACGAGCAGTACTTC.

V usage is TRBV5-1 and J usage is TRBJ1-2; D may be TRBD1 (5 bases). Germline CDR1 and CDR2: SGHRS and YFSETQ. With 1 base removed from V and 7 bases from J, the gap between germline ends came to 14 bases. The CDR3 is 14 residues long. DNA for the CDR3: TGCGCCAGCAGCTTGACAGGCCCCTCGGGTGGCTACACCTTC. Translation gives CASSLTGPSGGYTF.

This clone was detected a few times. This sequence joins TRBV6-8 and TRBJ2-3; 8 bases are shared with TRBD2. V lost 5 bases, J lost 1 base, and 5 bases stayed unmatched. Germline V gene data show CDR1 as MNHGY and CDR2 as SAAAGT. This CDR3 has 15 amino acids. The CDR3 sequence is CASSLQLAGTDTQYF. The CDR3 DNA reads as TGTGCCAGCAGTCTGCAACTAGCGGGCACAGATACGCAGTATTTT.

V usage is TRBV7-2 and J usage is TRBJ2-7; D possibly matches TRBD1 or TRBD2 (7 bases each). The CDR3 is 16 residues long. Between the trimmed V and J ends, which lost 5 bases and 2 bases, there was a span of 19 bases. Germline values: CDR1 SGHTA, CDR2 FQGNSA. The CDR3 nucleotides are TGTGCCAGCAGCCAGGGGGGGCGGGGCCTTCCCTACGAGCAGTACTTC. This codes for CASSQGGRGLPYEQYF.

This chain joins TRBV5-1 and TRBJ2-7; TRBD1 agrees at 9 bases. The germline gives CDR1 SGHRS, CDR2 YFSETQ. CDR3 length equals 16 residues. V shed 1 base and J 1 base; nucleotides not matched to a gene: 6. CDR3 nucleotide sequence: TGCGCCAGCAGCTTGCCCCCGACAGGGGGTTCCTACGAGCAGTACTTC. Amino acids: CASSLPPTGGSYEQYF.

CDR3 sequence: CASRKRVNQETQYF. The CDR3 region has the DNA TGTGCCAGCAGGAAAAGGGTCAATCAAGAGACCCAGTACTTC. This sequence joins TRBV28 and TRBJ2-5; D gene uncertain. CDR1 and CDR2 (germline): MDHEN, SYDVKM. V shed 6 bases and J shed 2 bases, with 13 bases lying between them. CDR3 length: 14 residues.

V usage is TRBV11-2 and J usage is TRBJ2-5; 7 positions agree with TRBD2. The J call may be faulty, since TRBJ2-7 better matches the DNA end. Germline loops: CDR1 SGHAT, CDR2 FQNNGV. The CDR3 contains 16 residues. CDR3 amino acids: CASSFRAGARNYEQYF. The DNA of the CDR3 is TGTGCCAGCAGCTTCCGGGCGGGAGCCAGGAACTACGAGCAGTACTTC.

The rearrangement joins TRBV28 to TRBJ1-2; D gene ambiguous. Germline V gene lookup returns CDR1 MDHEN and CDR2 SYDVKM. With 5 bases removed from V and 4 bases from J, the gap between germline ends came to 14 bases. The CDR3 spans 14 residues. CDR3 loop: CASSTRSFVYGYTF. The CDR3 region has the DNA TGTGCCAGCAGTACCAGGTCTTTCGTCTATGGCTACACCTTC.

The chain is built from TRBV7-2 and TRBJ2-5, with D unclear. The CDR3 sequence is 15 residues long. Germline values: CDR1 SGHTA, CDR2 FQGNSA. V was shortened by 5 bases and J by 5 bases, with 18 bases between the two germline ends. The CDR3 spells CASSPESTRSETQYF. The CDR3 bases are TGTGCCAGCAGCCCCGAATCTACAAGATCGGAGACCCAGTACTTC.

V usage is TRBV5-1 and J usage is TRBJ2-1, with TRBD2 matching over 11 bases. With V trimmed by 0 bases and J by 8 bases, 13 bases remained unmatched. CDR1 is SGHRS and CDR2 is YFSETQ in the germline V gene. CDR3 length: 18 residues. The CDR3 is CASSLGLAGGGFFDEQFF. The CDR3, as DNA: TGCGCCAGCAGCTTGGGGCTAGCGGGAGGCGGTTTTTTTGATGAGCAGTTCTTC.

CDR3 amino acids: CATSSSRTFTVEETQYF. The CDR3 coding sequence is TGTGCCACCAGTAGCAGCCGAACATTTACAGTGGAAGAGACCCAGTACTTC. The chain links TRBV15 to TRBJ2-5; no firm D call. This CDR3 is built from 17 residues. Trimming stripped 6 bases from V and 3 bases from J, with 23 bases between. The germline gives CDR1 LNHNV, CDR2 YYDKDF (reference sequence).

The rearrangement links TRBV7-3 to TRBJ2-7; D call uncertain. The germline V gene encodes CDR1 SGHTA and CDR2 FQGTGA. The CDR3 has 14 residues. The V gene lost 2 bases and the J gene lost 0 bases, with 8 bases spanning the gap. In DNA form, the CDR3 reads TGTGCCAGCAGCTTAGGCGTCTCCTCCTACGAGCAGTACTTC. It encodes CASSLGVSSYEQYF.

This chain joins TRBV18 and TRBJ2-1; 7 nucleotides line up with TRBD1. The CDR3 has 14 amino acids. The trim removed 6 bases at V and 4 bases at J, leaving 6 bases unmatched. The germline V gene has CDR1 KGHSH and CDR2 LQKENI. CDR3 residues: CASSAGQVYNEQFF. The CDR3 nucleotides read TGTGCCAGCTCCGCAGGACAGGTATACAATGAGCAGTTCTTC.

The genes are TRBV15 and TRBJ2-2, with D possibly being TRBD2 (5 bases). Germline CDR1 LNHNV, CDR2 YYDKDF (reference sequence). CDR3 length: 16 amino acids. The V end was cut by 0 bases, the J end by 1 base, with 9 bases between. CDR3 in DNA: TGTGCCACCAGCAGAGATCGGGGTTTGAACACCGGGGAGCTGTTTTTT. Its protein is CATSRDRGLNTGELFF.

The V and J genes are TRBV7-2 and TRBJ1-1; D is ambiguous. Germline CDR1 SGHTA, CDR2 FQGNSA. This CDR3 is built from 15 residues. Trimming took 5 bases from V and 1 from J, leaving 14 bases between them. The CDR3 loop reads CASSLSGSPNTEAFF. CDR3 bases: TGTGCCAGCAGCCTATCCGGCTCCCCGAACACTGAAGCTTTCTTT.